The 19 T cell receptor beta chains below all came from one sample that was sequenced in a study of a mutant IDH1 vaccine in newly diagnosed glioma (dated by TCRdb to 2020 to 2022). The library relied on the immunoSEQ multiplex PCR assay. Drawn from immuneACCESS, this table holds only the in-frame rearrangements with V and J called that TCRdb kept. Clones are partly lost; checked studies trace under half to an unresolved V gene and leave the rest unexplained. The sample table shows tens of thousands of clones, and more than 70% are seen once. In total, the top ten clones hold approximately 0.8% of the sample. What this sample's time point label stands for: week 23, last vaccination. Every vaccine dose consisted of 300 ug of a 20-mer mutant IDH1 peptide in Montanide, administered subcutaneously together with topical imiquimod. No antigen has been identified for these receptors. The material sequenced was PBMCs, taken from a glioma patient whose treatment included an IDH1 peptide vaccine. The receptors derive from a woman aged 50 to 60 with glioma.

This chain links TRBV29-1 with TRBJ2-2; D gene unclear. The CDR3 consists of 14 residues. Per germline, CDR1 SQVTM and CDR2 ANQGSEA. V was pared by 2 bases and J by 4 bases, with 11 bases between. The CDR3 is CSVEPTASTGELFF. CDR3 coding DNA: TGCAGCGTTGAACCAACTGCTAGCACCGGGGAGCTGTTTTTT.

The rearrangement uses TRBV9 and TRBJ1-4; 7 bases are a match to TRBD1. In germline, CDR1 is SGDLS, CDR2 YYNGEE. This CDR3 is built from 15 residues. V gave up 4 bases and J gave up 1 base; unmatched junction bases: 4. The CDR3 DNA follows: TGTGCCAGCAGCCCCAGACAGGGAACTAATGAAAAACTGTTTTTT. It specifies CASSPRQGTNEKLFF.

The genes are TRBV27 and TRBJ2-6; no firm D call. Trimming cost V 10 bases and J 0 bases, with 7 bases left between them. Per germline, CDR1 MNHEY and CDR2 SMNVEV (reference sequence). CDR3 size: 13 residues. CDR3 in amino acids: CAIPPSGANVLTF. CDR3 DNA: TGTGCCATTCCCCCCTCTGGGGCCAACGTCCTGACTTTC.

The CDR3 DNA reads TGTGCCAGCAGCAGAAGGGGGCGCGATGAGCAGTTCTTC. This translates into CASSRRGRDEQFF. The chain joins TRBV5-6 to TRBJ2-1; 7 nucleotides line up with TRBD1. This CDR3 comprises 13 residues. The V segment lost 4 bases and the J segment 8 bases; nucleotides outside the gene matches: 6. The V gene's germline CDR1 is SGHDT and CDR2 YYEEEE.

This rearrangement joins TRBV27 to TRBJ2-7; 7 bases match TRBD2. Germline CDR1 and CDR2: MNHEY and SMNVEV (reference sequence). This CDR3 is 15 amino acids long. Unmatched junction bases numbered 3, after V lost 1 base and J lost 0 bases. This chain's CDR3 is CASSLWGGGSYEQYF. CDR3 sequence (DNA): TGTGCCAGCAGTTTATGGGGCGGGGGCTCCTACGAGCAGTACTTC.

The chain combines TRBV6-5 with TRBJ2-5; the D is unclear. The end of the DNA fits TRBJ2-7 better, so the J call may be wrong. Germline V gives CDR1 MNHEY, CDR2 SVGAGI. This CDR3 has 13 residues. CDR3 nucleotide sequence: TGTGCCAGCAGGAGTCCGATTACCTACGAGCAGTACTTC. Protein sequence: CASRSPITYEQYF.

The chain carries TRBV10-2 and TRBJ2-2; D is ambiguous. There are 12 residues in the CDR3. Germline V gives CDR1 WSHSY, CDR2 SAAADI. V lost 6 bases, J lost 6 bases, and 8 bases lay in between. In nucleotides, the CDR3 is TGCGCCAGCAGGGTCGGCGCCGGGGAGCTGTTTTTT. Translation gives CASRVGAGELFF.

The genes are TRBV13 and TRBJ2-7; 8 nucleotides match TRBD1. The germline CDR1 and CDR2 sequences are PRHDT and FYEKMQ (reference sequence). After removal of 0 bases from V and 4 bases from J, the junction contained 2 bases not matched to a gene. The CDR3 has 14 residues. Here the CDR3 DNA reads TGTGCCAGCAGCTTAGGGGACAGGGATTACGAGCAGTACTTC. It yields the protein CASSLGDRDYEQYF.

The genes are TRBV15 and TRBJ2-7; D is perhaps TRBD2 (6 bases). This CDR3 has 17 residues. The V gene's germline CDR1 is LNHNV and CDR2 YYDKDF (reference sequence). V was shortened by 1 base and J by 3 bases, with 19 bases between the two germline ends. The DNA of the CDR3 is TGTGCCACCAGCAGAGCCCCCGGGGGAGGACGGAACTACGAGCAGTACTTC. Its protein is CATSRAPGGGRNYEQYF.

This clone showed up just once. This sequence joins TRBV7-2 and TRBJ2-5; D remains unclear. CDR1 SGHTA and CDR2 FQGNSA come from the germline V gene. V lost 8 bases and J lost 1, with 17 bases in between. The CDR3 is made up of 15 amino acids. Written as DNA, the CDR3 is TGTGCCAGCTGCCTATACACGTCAATCCAAGAGACCCAGTACTTC. Translation gives CASCLYTSIQETQYF.

This clone was detected a few times. This sequence joins TRBV5-4 and TRBJ2-7, with 9 bases fitting TRBD1. After removal of 3 bases from V and 6 bases from J, the junction contained 7 bases not matched to a gene. This CDR3 spans 14 amino acids. From germline, CDR1 is SGHNT and CDR2 YYREEE (reference sequence). CDR3 DNA sequence: TGTGCCAGCAGCTCTCCGGGACAGGGCCTCGAGCAGTACTTC. Amino acid sequence: CASSSPGQGLEQYF.

The chain combines TRBV6-5 with TRBJ2-2; D assignment may be TRBD1 or TRBD2 (5 bases each). CDR1 is MNHEY, CDR2 SVGAGI, per germline. CDR3 size: 16 residues. Trimming removed 0 bases from V and 5 bases from J, with 13 bases in between. The CDR3 sequence is CASSYSGTVVTGELFF. As DNA, the CDR3 is TGTGCCAGCAGTTACTCCGGGACGGTCGTAACCGGGGAGCTGTTTTTT.

The chain employs TRBV5-1 and TRBJ2-2; 7 nucleotides match TRBD2. The trim removed 4 bases at V and 0 bases at J, leaving 6 bases unmatched. Germline loops: CDR1 SGHRS, CDR2 YFSETQ. The CDR3 loop spans 16 amino acids. The CDR3 DNA follows: TGCGCCAGCAGCCTTCTTGCGGGGGCGAACACCGGGGAGCTGTTTTTT. Protein: CASSLLAGANTGELFF.

The sample holds one count of this clone. The rearrangement links TRBV28 to TRBJ2-1; no reliable D call. The CDR3 loop spans 15 amino acids. The V end lost 3 bases, the J end lost 5 bases, and 14 bases lay between the germline ends. Germline assignment: CDR1 MDHEN and CDR2 SYDVKM. The CDR3 DNA is TGTGCCAGCAGTTTCGGTGGGATGGCTAACAATGAGCAGTTCTTC. This gives the protein CASSFGGMANNEQFF.

The rearrangement joins TRBV7-2 to TRBJ1-1; D remains unclear. Germline CDR1 and CDR2: SGHTA and FQGNSA. The CDR3 is 12 residues long. Trimming cost V 5 bases and J 10 bases, with 14 bases left between them. CDR3 loop: CASSAQPGGAFF. Here the CDR3 DNA reads TGTGCCAGCAGCGCCCAACCGGGAGGAGCTTTCTTT.

This chain links TRBV5-4 with TRBJ2-3, with TRBD1 matching 9 bases. The length of the CDR3 is 16 residues. V dropped 4 bases and J dropped 3; count of bases not matched to a gene: 9. The germline V gene encodes CDR1 SGHNT and CDR2 YYREEE (reference sequence). DNA of the CDR3: TGTGCCAGCAGCGGCGACAGGGGGAAAGTAACAGATACGCAGTATTTT. It codes for CASSGDRGKVTDTQYF.

This chain links TRBV6-6 with TRBJ2-7; D is possibly TRBD1 (5 bases). The germline V and J ends were trimmed by 4 bases and 3 bases, with 13 bases remaining between them. CDR1 is MNHNY and CDR2 is SVGAGI in the germline V gene (reference sequence). CDR3 length: 14 amino acids. CDR3 protein: CASSSRTRGYEQYF. Here the CDR3 DNA reads TGTGCCAGCAGTTCCCGGACAAGGGGCTACGAGCAGTACTTC.

V and J are TRBV5-1 and TRBJ2-3; possible D gene TRBD2, 6 bases. The ends were cut back, 3 bases at V and 4 bases at J, with 15 bases in the middle. The length of the CDR3 is 15 residues. The germline CDR1 and CDR2 sequences are SGHRS and YFSETQ. CDR3 nucleotide sequence: TGCGCCAGCAGCTCGAGCGGGCCCCCCCCAGATACGCAGTATTTT. Encoded protein: CASSSSGPPPDTQYF.

J is TRBJ2-5 and V is TRBV11-2; 12 bases agree with TRBD2. CDR3 length equals 18 residues. J gave up 0 bases and V 1 base, and 6 bases lay outside the gene matches. Germline CDR1 is SGHAT and CDR2 is FQNNGV. The CDR3 bases are TGTGCCAGCAGCTTAGGGAGGGGACTAGCGGGCTACCAAGAGACCCAGTACTTC. This translates into CASSLGRGLAGYQETQYF.